A selection of T cell receptor beta chains follows, all from one sample in a study of T cell responses to AZD1222 COVID-19 vaccine. Clones were read by immunoSEQ multiplex PCR, and TCRdb kept only the in-frame ones, dropping some. In the table there are some 150,000 clones, 90% to 95% of which are singletons. The starting material was peripheral blood, obtained on day 0 of AZD1222 vaccination. The receptors shown here come from an adult in good health. Each CDR3 is given with its conserved first and last residue. A D gene is named only where the DNA matches it firmly. Some rows mark clone size as missing; the rest say once, few, many or name a class of expanded clone.

J gene: TRBJ1-1
V gene: TRBV15
D gene: .
clone size: once
CDR3 protein: CATSSGQFKTEAFF
CDR3 DNA: TGTGCCACCAGCAGCGGACAGTTCAAAACTGAAGCTTTCTTT

J gene: TRBJ2-7
V gene: TRBV5-1
D gene: .
clone size: .
CDR3 protein: CASRTEHGGGHEQYF
CDR3 DNA: TGCGCCAGCAGAACGGAGCACGGGGGCGGCCACGAGCAGTACTTC

J gene: TRBJ1-1
V gene: TRBV6-5
D gene: .
clone size: once
CDR3 protein: CASSYPPFTEAFF
CDR3 DNA: TGTGCCAGCAGTTACCCCCCTTTCACTGAAGCTTTCTTT

J gene: TRBJ1-1
V gene: TRBV10-2
D gene: .
clone size: few
CDR3 protein: CASSESRGLTEAFF
CDR3 DNA: TGCGCCAGCAGTGAGTCTAGGGGACTCACTGAAGCTTTCTTT

J gene: TRBJ2-5
V gene: TRBV4-1
D gene: TRBD2
clone size: .
CDR3 protein: CASSQEVALAVGTQYF
CDR3 DNA: TGCGCCAGCAGCCAAGAGGTGGCTCTAGCGGTAGGGACCCAGTACTTC

J gene: TRBJ1-5
V gene: TRBV28
D gene: .
clone size: .
CDR3 protein: CASKVYSNQPQHF
CDR3 DNA: TGTGCCAGCAAGGTTTATAGCAATCAGCCCCAGCATTTT

J gene: TRBJ2-1
V gene: TRBV5-4
D gene: .
clone size: .
CDR3 protein: CASSPGRRGPAEQFF
CDR3 DNA: TGTGCCAGCAGCCCGGGGAGGAGAGGGCCGGCTGAGCAGTTCTTC

J gene: TRBJ2-3
V gene: TRBV4-1
D gene: .
clone size: .
CDR3 protein: CASSQAGNAGDTQYF
CDR3 DNA: TGCGCCAGCAGCCAAGCCGGGAACGCGGGGGATACGCAGTATTTT

J gene: TRBJ1-2
V gene: TRBV5-1
D gene: TRBD1
clone size: .
CDR3 protein: CASSTTGGEGGYTF
CDR3 DNA: TGCGCCAGCAGCACGACAGGGGGCGAGGGTGGCTACACCTTC

J gene: TRBJ2-1
V gene: TRBV3-1/TRBV3-2
D gene: .
clone size: .
CDR3 protein: CASSRGRGQENEQFF
CDR3 DNA: TGTGCCAGCAGCCGCGGACGGGGGCAAGAAAATGAGCAGTTCTTC

J gene: TRBJ1-3
V gene: TRBV29-1
D gene: .
clone size: .
CDR3 protein: CSVEALSSGNTIYF
CDR3 DNA: TGCAGCGTTGAAGCACTGTCCTCTGGAAACACCATATATTTT

J gene: TRBJ2-7
V gene: TRBV7-9
D gene: .
clone size: .
CDR3 protein: CASSSRDLAMYEQYF
CDR3 DNA: TGTGCCAGCAGCTCCAGAGACCTAGCGATGTACGAGCAGTACTTC

J gene: TRBJ1-5
V gene: TRBV6-5
D gene: TRBD1
clone size: .
CDR3 protein: CASSSTGADNQPQHF
CDR3 DNA: TGTGCCAGCAGCTCAACAGGGGCGGACAATCAGCCCCAGCATTTT

J gene: TRBJ2-2
V gene: TRBV5-6
D gene: TRBD1
clone size: .
CDR3 protein: CASSLFGTAYTGELFF
CDR3 DNA: TGTGCCAGCAGCTTGTTCGGGACAGCCTACACCGGGGAGCTGTTTTTT

J gene: TRBJ1-3
V gene: TRBV18
D gene: .
clone size: .
CDR3 protein: CASSPNDSPSGNTIYF
CDR3 DNA: TGTGCCAGCTCTCCCAATGACAGCCCCTCTGGAAACACCATATATTTT

J gene: TRBJ1-2
V gene: TRBV12-3/TRBV12-4
D gene: .
clone size: .
CDR3 protein: CASSDTGNYGYTF
CDR3 DNA: TGTGCCAGCAGTGACACAGGAAACTATGGCTACACCTTC

J gene: TRBJ1-1
V gene: TRBV5-1
D gene: .
clone size: .
CDR3 protein: CASSVRNMNTEAFF
CDR3 DNA: TGCGCCAGCAGCGTCAGGAACATGAACACTGAAGCTTTCTTT

J gene: TRBJ2-1
V gene: TRBV11-2
D gene: .
clone size: .
CDR3 protein: CASSRVGSSYNEQFF
CDR3 DNA: TGTGCCAGCAGCAGAGTTGGAAGCTCCTACAATGAGCAGTTCTTC

J gene: TRBJ1-5
V gene: TRBV30
D gene: .
clone size: .
CDR3 protein: CAWSGALNQPQHF
CDR3 DNA: TGTGCCTGGAGCGGGGCACTTAATCAGCCCCAGCATTTT

J gene: TRBJ2-1
V gene: TRBV5-1
D gene: .
clone size: .
CDR3 protein: CASSLGGLDLDEQFF
CDR3 DNA: TGCGCCAGCAGCTTGGGTGGGTTAGACTTAGATGAGCAGTTCTTC

J gene: TRBJ2-7
V gene: TRBV28
D gene: .
clone size: few
CDR3 protein: CASSLQGMSEQYF
CDR3 DNA: TGTGCCAGCAGTTTGCAGGGCATGAGCGAGCAGTACTTC

J gene: TRBJ1-3
V gene: TRBV15
D gene: .
clone size: .
CDR3 protein: CATAWGSGNTIYF
CDR3 DNA: TGTGCCACCGCCTGGGGCTCTGGAAACACCATATATTTT

J gene: TRBJ1-3
V gene: TRBV6-6
D gene: .
clone size: .
CDR3 protein: CASINQPQGGNTIYF
CDR3 DNA: TGTGCCAGCATCAACCAACCCCAGGGGGGAAACACCATATATTTT

J gene: TRBJ2-5
V gene: TRBV20-1
D gene: .
clone size: once
CDR3 protein: CSGDNQETQYF
CDR3 DNA: TGCAGTGGGGACAACCAAGAGACCCAGTACTTC

J gene: TRBJ2-3
V gene: TRBV5-1
D gene: .
clone size: .
CDR3 protein: CASRGPPADTQYF
CDR3 DNA: TGCGCCAGCAGGGGACCTCCGGCGGATACGCAGTATTTT

J gene: TRBJ2-1
V gene: TRBV2
D gene: .
clone size: once
CDR3 protein: CASTPLASSYNEQFF
CDR3 DNA: TGTGCCAGCACCCCCCTAGCGAGCTCCTACAATGAGCAGTTCTTC

J gene: TRBJ1-4
V gene: TRBV10-3
D gene: .
clone size: once
CDR3 protein: CAIKNGTTNEKLFF
CDR3 DNA: TGTGCCATCAAAAATGGGACAACTAATGAAAAACTGTTTTTT

J gene: TRBJ2-3
V gene: TRBV7-6
D gene: TRBD2
clone size: .
CDR3 protein: CASSLVAGGTDTQYF
CDR3 DNA: TGTGCCAGCAGCTTAGTGGCGGGAGGCACAGATACGCAGTATTTT

J gene: TRBJ2-1
V gene: TRBV27
D gene: .
clone size: .
CDR3 protein: CASSLATAYNEQFF
CDR3 DNA: TGTGCCAGCAGTTTAGCGACAGCCTACAATGAGCAGTTCTTC

J gene: TRBJ2-1
V gene: TRBV3-1/TRBV3-2
D gene: .
clone size: .
CDR3 protein: CASSKIAGVNEQFF
CDR3 DNA: TGTGCCAGCAGTAAGATAGCAGGGGTGAATGAGCAGTTCTTC

J gene: TRBJ2-1
V gene: TRBV6-4
D gene: .
clone size: .
CDR3 protein: CASSAPSGPTSSYNEQFF
CDR3 DNA: TGTGCCAGCAGTGCCCCGTCAGGGCCCACCAGCTCCTACAATGAGCAGTTCTTC

J gene: TRBJ1-5
V gene: TRBV4-2
D gene: .
clone size: .
CDR3 protein: CASSQGAGPNQPQHF
CDR3 DNA: TGTGCCAGCAGCCAAGGAGCTGGGCCAAATCAGCCCCAGCATTTT

J gene: TRBJ2-1
V gene: TRBV3-1/TRBV3-2
D gene: TRBD2
clone size: once
CDR3 protein: CASSLRWGLAGNNEQFF
CDR3 DNA: TGTGCCAGCAGCCTGCGCTGGGGACTAGCGGGGAACAATGAGCAGTTCTTC

J gene: TRBJ1-5
V gene: TRBV18
D gene: TRBD1
clone size: .
CDR3 protein: CASSLGTVSNQPQHF
CDR3 DNA: TGTGCCAGCTCACTCGGGACAGTGAGCAATCAGCCCCAGCATTTT

J gene: TRBJ2-7
V gene: TRBV27
D gene: TRBD2
clone size: .
CDR3 protein: CASNRAGASYEQYF
CDR3 DNA: TGTGCCAGCAATCGGGCGGGAGCGTCCTACGAGCAGTACTTC

J gene: TRBJ2-1
V gene: TRBV25-1
D gene: .
clone size: .
CDR3 protein: CAPRAASYKLAQFF
CDR3 DNA: TGTGCCCCTCGAGCGGCCTCATACAAGTTGGCGCAGTTCTTC

J gene: TRBJ2-7
V gene: TRBV12-3/TRBV12-4
D gene: .
clone size: .
CDR3 protein: CASSLSDSPIGYF
CDR3 DNA: TGTGCCAGCAGTTTATCGGACAGTCCCATCGGGTACTTC

J gene: TRBJ2-7
V gene: TRBV5-4
D gene: TRBD1
clone size: .
CDR3 protein: CASSWGQGVSGYEQYF
CDR3 DNA: TGTGCCAGCAGCTGGGGACAGGGGGTCAGTGGGTACGAGCAGTACTTC

J gene: TRBJ2-5
V gene: TRBV15
D gene: .
clone size: .
CDR3 protein: CATSRAAQETQYF
CDR3 DNA: TGTGCCACCAGCAGGGCAGCCCAAGAGACCCAGTACTTC

J gene: TRBJ1-1
V gene: TRBV24-1
D gene: TRBD1
clone size: .
CDR3 protein: CATIGATGNWAEAFF
CDR3 DNA: TGTGCCACCATTGGGGCGACAGGGAATTGGGCTGAAGCTTTCTTT

J gene: TRBJ1-2
V gene: TRBV19
D gene: TRBD1
clone size: .
CDR3 protein: CASSPRDRDYGYTF
CDR3 DNA: TGTGCCAGTAGTCCCCGGGACAGGGACTATGGCTACACCTTC

J gene: TRBJ2-1
V gene: TRBV14
D gene: .
clone size: once
CDR3 protein: CASSQRPGHNEQFF
CDR3 DNA: TGTGCCAGCAGCCAGAGGCCAGGCCACAATGAGCAGTTCTTC

J gene: TRBJ1-5
V gene: TRBV27
D gene: .
clone size: few
CDR3 protein: CASSFGGGGNQPQHF
CDR3 DNA: TGTGCCAGCAGTTTCGGGGGAGGGGGCAATCAGCCCCAGCATTTT

J gene: TRBJ2-7
V gene: TRBV29-1
D gene: .
clone size: .
CDR3 protein: CSVETVDNYEQYF
CDR3 DNA: TGCAGCGTTGAAACTGTGGACAACTACGAGCAGTACTTC

J gene: TRBJ1-2
V gene: TRBV30
D gene: .
clone size: .
CDR3 protein: CAWSLSRGNGYTF
CDR3 DNA: TGTGCCTGGAGTCTATCAAGGGGGAACGGCTACACCTTC

J gene: TRBJ1-2
V gene: TRBV7-9
D gene: .
clone size: .
CDR3 protein: CASSTQGTGPMGYTF
CDR3 DNA: TGTGCCAGCAGCACCCAGGGCACAGGCCCTATGGGCTACACCTTC